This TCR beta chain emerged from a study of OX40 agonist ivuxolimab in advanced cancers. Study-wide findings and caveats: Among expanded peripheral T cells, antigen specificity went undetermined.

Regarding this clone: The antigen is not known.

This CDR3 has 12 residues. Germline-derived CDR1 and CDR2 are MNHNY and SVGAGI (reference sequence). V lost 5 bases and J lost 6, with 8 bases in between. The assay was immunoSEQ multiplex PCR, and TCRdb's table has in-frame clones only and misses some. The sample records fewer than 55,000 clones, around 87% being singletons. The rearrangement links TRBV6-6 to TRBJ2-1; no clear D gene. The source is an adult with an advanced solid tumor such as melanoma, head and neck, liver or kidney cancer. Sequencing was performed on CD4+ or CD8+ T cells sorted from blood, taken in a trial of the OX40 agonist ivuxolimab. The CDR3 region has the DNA TGTGCCAGCAGTCCCAGCGCCAATGAGCAGTTCTTC. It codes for CASSPSANEQFF.